What follows is one T cell receptor beta chain and its context. Antigen specificity is unknown. It was CD45RO-negative cells, positively selected for CCR7, that made up naive CD8 cells, with terminally differentiated effector memory CD45RA+ cells excluded. Sequencing used immunoSEQ multiplex PCR; TCRdb keeps in-frame clones, though not all of them. The sample carries nearly 600,000 clones, over 95% recorded once. The data derive from a study of shared clonotypes between healthy human individuals. Background on the study: Plates per donor: three CD4 naive, three CD4 memory, two CD8 naive, one CD8 memory. Regarding the study as a whole: Researchers found naive subsets generally carried larger estimated richness than memory subsets. Sorted-subset sequencing, rarefaction showed, was incomplete despite large depth. An expected dependence of interdonor clonotype sharing on sequencing depth was noted.

Trimming shortened V by 6 bases and J by 0 bases, and 11 bases separated the two germline ends. The CDR3 has 15 amino acids. Germline CDR1 SNHLY, CDR2 FYNNEI. The clonotype originates from a woman in her twenties or thirties in good health. The chain carries TRBV2 and TRBJ2-2, with D maybe TRBD1 (6 bases). The specimen sequenced was naive CD8+ T cells sorted from blood. The CDR3 DNA is TGTGCCAGCAGCCAGGGGACAACGAACACCGGGGAGCTGTTTTTT. Its protein is CASSQGTTNTGELFF. Drawing the rest from reference TRBV2 and TRBJ2-2, the complete variable domain is EPEVTQTPSHQVTQMGQEVILRCVPISNHLYFYWYRQILGQKVEFLVSFYNNEISEKSEIFDDQFSVERPDGSNFTLKIRSTKLEDSAMYFCASSQGTTNTGELFFGEGSRLTVL.